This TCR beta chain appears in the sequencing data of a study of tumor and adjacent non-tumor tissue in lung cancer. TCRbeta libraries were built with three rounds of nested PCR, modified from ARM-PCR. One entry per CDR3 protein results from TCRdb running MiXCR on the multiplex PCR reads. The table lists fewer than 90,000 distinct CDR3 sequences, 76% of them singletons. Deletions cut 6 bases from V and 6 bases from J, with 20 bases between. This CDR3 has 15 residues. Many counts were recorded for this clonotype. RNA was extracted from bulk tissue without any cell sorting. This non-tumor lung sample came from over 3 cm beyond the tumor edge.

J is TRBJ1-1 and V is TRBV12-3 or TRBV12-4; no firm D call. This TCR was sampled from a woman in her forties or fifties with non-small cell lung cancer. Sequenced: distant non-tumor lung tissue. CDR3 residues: CASSQIGSFSAEAFF. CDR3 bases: TGTGCCAGCAGCCAGATTGGTAGTTTTAGCGCTGAAGCTTTCTTT.